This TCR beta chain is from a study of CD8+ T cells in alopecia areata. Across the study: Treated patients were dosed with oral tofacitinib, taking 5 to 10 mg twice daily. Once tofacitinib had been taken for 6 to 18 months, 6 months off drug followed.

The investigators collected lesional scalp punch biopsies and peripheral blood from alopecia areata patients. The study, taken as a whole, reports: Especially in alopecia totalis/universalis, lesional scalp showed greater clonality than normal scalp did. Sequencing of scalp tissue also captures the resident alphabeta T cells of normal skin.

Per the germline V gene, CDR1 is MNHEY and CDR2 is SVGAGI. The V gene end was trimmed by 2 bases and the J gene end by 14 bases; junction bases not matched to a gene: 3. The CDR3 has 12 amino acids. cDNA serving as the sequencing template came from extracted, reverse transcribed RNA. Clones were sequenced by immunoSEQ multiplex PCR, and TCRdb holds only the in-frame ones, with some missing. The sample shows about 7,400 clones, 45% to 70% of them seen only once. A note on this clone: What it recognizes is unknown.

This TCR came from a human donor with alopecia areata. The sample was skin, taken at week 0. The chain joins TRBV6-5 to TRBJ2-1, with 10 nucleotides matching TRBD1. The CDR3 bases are TGTGCCAGCAGTTACGAAGGGACAGGGGAGTTCTTC. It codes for CASSYEGTGEFF.